The 21 T cell receptor beta chains in this list originate from one sample, sequenced in a study of T cells in localized non-small cell lung cancer. Using immunoSEQ multiplex PCR, the repertoire was profiled, and TCRdb retains in-frame clones only, with some absent. The sample contains 20,000 to 25,000 clones, approximately 87% of which appear only once. Sequencing was performed on PBMCs, taken before any cancer treatment. These receptors were obtained from a man aged 35-69 years with stage II squamous cell lung carcinoma.

This rearrangement joins TRBV5-6 to TRBJ2-7; maybe TRBD2 (5 bases). Germline values: CDR1 SGHDT, CDR2 YYEEEE. This CDR3 is 13 amino acids long. V was pared by 2 bases and J by 5 bases, with 11 bases between. The CDR3 loop reads CASSFPGWDEQYF. The CDR3 bases are TGTGCCAGCAGCTTCCCGGGGTGGGACGAGCAGTACTTC. Full variable domain (missing parts from reference TRBV5-6 and TRBJ2-7): DAGVTQSPTHLIKTRGQQVTLRCSPKSGHDTVSWYQQALGQGPQFIFQYYEEEERQRGNFPDRFSGHQFPNYSSELNVNALLLGDSALYLCASSFPGWDEQYFGPGTRLTVT.

The CDR3 sequence: CASSSRQTLGGEQFF. In DNA, the CDR3 is TGTGCCAGCAGCTCTCGACAGACCCTTGGTGGCGAGCAGTTCTTC. This rearrangement joins TRBV11-3 to TRBJ2-1, with D possibly TRBD1 on 5 matching bases. V lost 4 bases, J lost 10 bases, and 20 bases lay in between. The CDR3 loop spans 15 amino acids. Germline V gene data show CDR1 as SGHNT and CDR2 as YENEEA.

CDR3 in amino acids: CASSQGDNYGETQYF. CDR3 nucleotide sequence: TGTGCCAGCAGCCAGGGAGACAATTATGGGGAGACCCAGTACTTC. This sequence joins TRBV14 and TRBJ2-5; perhaps TRBD2 as D (5 bases). This CDR3 contains 15 residues. The ends were cut back, 3 bases at V and 5 bases at J, with 16 bases in the middle. CDR1 and CDR2 (germline): SGHDN, FVKESK.

This clone was counted once. V usage is TRBV18 and J usage is TRBJ1-1; 10 bases match TRBD1. Trimming took 1 base from V and 4 from J; bases not matched to a gene: 9. The CDR3 consists of 17 residues. CDR1 KGHSH and CDR2 LQKENI come from the germline V gene. The CDR3 loop is CASSPLTSTGGVTEAFF. CDR3 sequence (DNA): TGTGCCAGCTCACCACTAACGTCGACAGGGGGCGTCACTGAAGCTTTCTTT.

The V gene is TRBV19, the J gene TRBJ1-1; the D is unclear. This CDR3 has 13 amino acids. CDR1 and CDR2 (germline): LNHDA, SQIVND (reference sequence). V lost 5 bases to trimming and J lost 1 base, with 8 bases between them. As DNA, the CDR3 is TGTGCCAGTAGTTTCACAGAGAACACTGAAGCTTTCTTT. Translated: CASSFTENTEAFF.

The chain has TRBV19 and TRBJ2-3; perhaps TRBD1 as D (5 bases). V lost 5 bases and J lost 4, with 10 bases in between. The CDR3 sequence is 13 residues long. Per germline, CDR1 LNHDA and CDR2 SQIVND (reference sequence). The CDR3, as DNA: TGTGCCAGTAGTTCCCAGGGTGCAGATACGCAGTATTTT. Its translation is CASSSQGADTQYF.

This clone was seen just once. V is TRBV7-9 and J is TRBJ1-4; D gene ambiguous. V lost 1 base, J lost 3 bases, and 9 bases lay in between. Germline V gene lookup returns CDR1 SEHNR and CDR2 FQNEAQ (reference sequence). This CDR3 is built from 15 residues. CDR3 sequence (DNA): TGTGCCAGCAGCTTAGATCGAAGGGCTAATGAAAAACTGTTTTTT. Translating it yields CASSLDRRANEKLFF.

The V call is TRBV7-9, the J call TRBJ1-5; TRBD1 might be the D (6 bases). There are 14 residues in the CDR3. Germline V CDR1 and CDR2: SEHNR, FQNEAQ (reference sequence). Trimming took 3 bases from V and 5 from J, leaving 11 bases between them. For the CDR3, the DNA is TGTGCCAGCAGCTTGGGGGGGCTACATCAGCCCCAGCATTTT. Translation gives CASSLGGLHQPQHF.

Comments on this clone: An end of the junction does not agree with germline; a read error may underlie this. This chain links TRBV7-9 with TRBJ2-7, with TRBD2 matching over 11 bases. The V gene's germline CDR1 is SEHNR and CDR2 FQNEAQ (reference sequence). CDR3 size: 16 residues. In nucleotides, the CDR3 is TGTGCCAGCAGCCTAGCGGCTAGCGGGGGGAAATACGAGCAGTACTTC. Translating it yields CASSLAASGGKYEQYF.

The chain carries TRBV10-1 and TRBJ1-1, with TRBD1 as a possible D gene (6 bases). The V and J ends lost 6 bases and 3 bases respectively, with 14 bases between them. CDR1 is WNHNN, CDR2 SYGVQD, per germline (reference sequence). The CDR3 is 14 amino acids. The DNA for the CDR3 is TGCGCCAGCAGCGCGACAGGCATGGACACTGAAGCTTTCTTT. It is translated as CASSATGMDTEAFF.

This chain connects TRBV6-5 to TRBJ1-1, with a weak D call TRBD1 (5 bases). Germline V gene sequence: CDR1 MNHEY, CDR2 SVGAGI. This CDR3 comprises 14 residues. The V and J ends lost 6 bases and 0 bases respectively, with 11 bases between them. CDR3 amino acids: CASRNRQMNTEAFF. CDR3 nucleotide sequence: TGTGCCAGCAGAAACAGGCAGATGAACACTGAAGCTTTCTTT.

The chain employs TRBV5-6 and TRBJ2-7; 8 bases align to TRBD2. CDR1 is SGHDT, CDR2 YYEEEE, per germline. CDR3 length: 16 residues. The junction had 15 bases not matched to a gene; V was cut back by 5 bases and J by 5 bases. The CDR3 is CASSSLGKRESHEQYF. CDR3 nucleotide sequence: TGTGCCAGCAGTTCCCTGGGGAAGCGGGAGTCCCACGAGCAGTACTTC.

This rearrangement joins TRBV10-2 to TRBJ1-2; 7 nucleotides align to TRBD1. The V gene end was trimmed by 6 bases and the J gene end by 7 bases; junction bases not matched to a gene: 8. The germline CDR1 and CDR2 sequences are WSHSY and SAAADI. The CDR3 runs 13 residues. The CDR3 loop reads CASSLSRDSGYTF. In DNA form, the CDR3 reads TGCGCCAGCAGCCTCTCCCGGGACAGTGGCTACACCTTC.

The chain is built from TRBV6-5 and TRBJ2-2; 8 bases match TRBD2. CDR1 and CDR2 (germline): MNHEY, SVGAGI. The CDR3 runs to 14 residues. V lost 6 bases to trimming and J lost 1 base; unmatched junction nucleotides: 1. The CDR3 coding sequence is TGTGCCAGCAGACTAGCGGAGAACACCGGGGAGCTGTTTTTT. Translated: CASRLAENTGELFF.

The CDR3 DNA follows: TGCGCCAGCAGCCAGGGGTTGGTCGGCACAGATACGCAGTATTTT. Amino acid sequence: CASSQGLVGTDTQYF. The V call is TRBV4-3, the J call TRBJ2-3; D not resolved. Trimming took 3 bases from V and 1 from J, leaving 11 bases between them. The germline CDR1 and CDR2 sequences are LGHNA and YSLEER. CDR3 size: 15 residues.

V is TRBV27 and J is TRBJ2-7, with D perhaps given as TRBD1 or TRBD2 (6 bases each). V shed 3 bases and J shed 7 bases, with 16 bases lying between them. The CDR3 has 14 amino acids. Germline V gene lookup returns CDR1 MNHEY and CDR2 SMNVEV (reference sequence). DNA for the CDR3: TGTGCCAGCAGTTTGGTCTCGGGGGCAGGAGAGCAGTACTTC. Translation gives CASSLVSGAGEQYF.

This chain connects TRBV11-2 to TRBJ2-7, with D uncertain. The length of the CDR3 is 12 residues. In germline, CDR1 is SGHAT, CDR2 FQNNGV. Trimming stripped 3 bases from V and 9 bases from J, with 12 bases between. Here the CDR3 reads CASSLVEGVQYF. DNA of the CDR3: TGTGCCAGCAGCTTGGTAGAAGGTGTGCAGTACTTC.

CDR3 in DNA: TGTGCCAGCAGTGAATATGGAAGAGGGGCCACTGAAGCTTTCTTT. Protein sequence: CASSEYGRGATEAFF. This chain connects TRBV25-1 to TRBJ1-1, with D maybe TRBD1 (5 bases). The germline V gene encodes CDR1 MGHDK and CDR2 SYGVNS. V gave up 0 bases and J gave up 4 bases, with 12 bases separating them. This CDR3 is 15 amino acids long. The whole variable domain, remainder taken from reference TRBV25-1 and TRBJ1-1, is EADIYQTPRYLVIGTGKKITLECSQTMGHDKMYWYQQDPGMELHLIHYSYGVNSTEKGDLSSESTVSRIRTEHFPLTLESARPSHTSQYLCASSEYGRGATEAFFGQGTRLTVV.

The chain has TRBV5-1 and TRBJ2-2; 8 bases agree with TRBD1. After removal of 0 bases from V and 4 bases from J, the junction contained 5 bases not matched to a gene. Germline V lookup: CDR1 SGHRS, CDR2 YFSETQ. This CDR3 spans 16 amino acids. The CDR3 DNA reads TGCGCCAGCAGCTTGGTCCCACAGGGGGGCACCGGGGAGCTGTTTTTT. It codes for CASSLVPQGGTGELFF.

The CDR3: CASSQVGQGVGGYTF. The DNA of the CDR3 is TGCGCCAGCAGCCAAGTGGGACAGGGGGTTGGTGGCTACACCTTC. The V gene is TRBV4-1, the J gene TRBJ1-2; 11 nucleotides align to TRBD1. J was trimmed by 7 bases and V by 1 base; bases with no gene match: 5. The CDR3 covers 15 residues. Looked up from germline, CDR1 is MGHRA and CDR2 is YSYEKL.

The V call is TRBV15, the J call TRBJ1-2; D is perhaps TRBD1 (6 bases). The length of the CDR3 is 16 residues. Looked up from germline, CDR1 is LNHNV and CDR2 is YYDKDF (reference sequence). Trimming took 3 bases from V and 2 from J, leaving 16 bases between them. CDR3 sequence (DNA): TGTGCCACCAGCAGGGAACCGGGACAACCCAACTATGGCTACACCTTC. This encodes CATSREPGQPNYGYTF.